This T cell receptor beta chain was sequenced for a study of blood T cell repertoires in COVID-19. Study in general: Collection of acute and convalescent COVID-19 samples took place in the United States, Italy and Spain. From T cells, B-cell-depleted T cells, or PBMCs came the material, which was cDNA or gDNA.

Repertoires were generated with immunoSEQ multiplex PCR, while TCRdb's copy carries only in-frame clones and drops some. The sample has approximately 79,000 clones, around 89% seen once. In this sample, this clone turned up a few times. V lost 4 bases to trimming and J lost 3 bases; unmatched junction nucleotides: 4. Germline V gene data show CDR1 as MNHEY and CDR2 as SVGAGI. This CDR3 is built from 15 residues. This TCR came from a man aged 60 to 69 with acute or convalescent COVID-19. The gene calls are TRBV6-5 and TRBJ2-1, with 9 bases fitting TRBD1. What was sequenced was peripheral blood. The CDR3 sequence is CASSSGTGSYNEQFF. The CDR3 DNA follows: TGTGCCAGCAGTTCCGGGACAGGGAGCTACAATGAGCAGTTCTTC.